Below are 15 T cell receptor beta chains sequenced from a single sample in a study of blood T cells in healthy people across ages. It was with a sample-barcoded 5' primer and a J-beta primer mix that a second PCR of about 6 to 12 cycles was run. MiXCR, run by TCRdb on the 5' RACE reads, gives a single entry per CDR3 protein. The sample lists 1.2 million to 1.5 million distinct CDR3 sequences, approximately 59% occurring once. The sequenced sample consisted of blood. The receptor source for this set is a man younger than 30 in good health.

The V gene is TRBV6-4, the J gene TRBJ2-3, with D possibly being TRBD1 or TRBD2 (5 bases each). Germline CDR1 reads MRHNA; CDR2 reads SNTAGT. CDR3 length: 14 residues. Trimming removed 5 bases from V and 1 base from J, with 10 bases in between. The CDR3 DNA reads as TGTGCCAGCAGTCGGGACCAGGGCACAGATACGCAGTATTTT. Residues: CASSRDQGTDTQYF.

The genes are TRBV6-2 or TRBV6-3 and TRBJ2-7; D is unclear. TRBJ2-5 matches the DNA end more closely, so the J call is doubtful. The CDR3 totals 13 residues. The V gene's germline CDR1 is MNHEY and CDR2 SVGEGT. The chain's CDR3 is CASSFPMWGTQYF. The CDR3 region has the DNA TGTGCCAGCAGTTTCCCGATGTGGGGGACCCAGTACTTC.

The chain carries TRBV5-1 and TRBJ1-1; no definite D call. CDR3 length equals 13 residues. V lost 2 bases, J lost 3 bases, and 8 bases lay in between. Germline CDR1 is SGHRS and CDR2 is YFSETQ. CDR3 bases: TGCGCCAGCAGCTTAGAGACGTACACTGAAGCTTTCTTT. Its protein is CASSLETYTEAFF. Full variable domain (missing parts from reference TRBV5-1 and TRBJ1-1): KAGVTQTPRYLIKTRGQQVTLSCSPISGHRSVSWYQQTPGQGLQFLFEYFSETQRNKGNFPGRFSGRQFSNSRSEMNVSTLELGDSALYLCASSLETYTEAFFGQGTRLTVV.

This clonotype was seen at least ten times. The genes are TRBV25-1 and TRBJ2-7; D is perhaps TRBD2 (5 bases). V lost 9 bases to trimming and J lost 1 base, with 10 bases between them. This CDR3 has 12 residues. Germline V CDR1 and CDR2: MGHDK, SYGVNS. CDR3 sequence (DNA): TGTGCCAGTGGTCGGGGATCCTACGAGCAGTACTTC. This encodes CASGRGSYEQYF.

V is TRBV10-3 and J is TRBJ2-1, with 7 nucleotides matching TRBD1. In germline, CDR1 is ENHRY, CDR2 SYGVKD. CDR3 size: 16 residues. J was trimmed by 2 bases and V by 6 bases; bases with no gene match: 10. The CDR3 sequence is CAISPDDRATYNEQFF. The DNA for the CDR3 is TGTGCCATCAGCCCGGACGACAGGGCAACCTACAATGAGCAGTTCTTC.

The gene calls are TRBV5-5 and TRBJ2-7, with 7 bases aligning to TRBD1. Germline CDR1 and CDR2: SGHKS and YYEKEE (reference sequence). The CDR3 has 14 residues. With V trimmed by 6 bases and J by 2 bases, 8 bases remained unmatched. The CDR3 loop is CASNQDRPTYEQYF. The CDR3 DNA follows: TGTGCCAGCAACCAGGACAGGCCGACCTACGAGCAGTACTTC.

The V gene is TRBV4-1, the J gene TRBJ2-1; TRBD2 matches at 7 bases. Germline-derived CDR1 and CDR2 are MGHRA and YSYEKL. The CDR3 is 15 residues long. V trimming: 1 base; J trimming: 4 bases; junction bases outside the gene matches: 4. The CDR3 bases are TGCGCCAGCAGCCAAGCTACTAGCGAATACAATGAGCAGTTCTTC. It encodes CASSQATSEYNEQFF.

This chain links TRBV12-3 or TRBV12-4 with TRBJ2-7; 8 bases line up with TRBD1. The CDR3 loop spans 14 amino acids. J gave up 1 base and V 3 bases, and 2 bases lay outside the gene matches. The CDR3 sequence is CASSFNRGSYEQYF. Written as DNA, the CDR3 is TGTGCCAGCAGTTTTAACAGGGGGTCCTACGAGCAGTACTTC.

The chain employs TRBV9 and TRBJ2-5; D is ambiguous. V lost 0 bases to trimming and J lost 11 bases, with 11 bases between them. CDR1 is SGDLS and CDR2 is YYNGEE in the germline V gene. The CDR3 is 12 residues long. CDR3 sequence reads: CASSVESTKQYF. As DNA, the CDR3 is TGTGCCAGCAGCGTAGAGTCGACCAAACAGTACTTC.

This clonotype has more than one count but fewer than ten. The rearrangement joins TRBV20-1 to TRBJ1-2; D call uncertain. The CDR3 consists of 14 residues. V was trimmed by 0 bases and J by 5 bases, leaving 13 bases between them. The germline CDR1 and CDR2 sequences are DFQATT and SNEGSKA (reference sequence). The CDR3 coding sequence is TGCAGTGCTAGAGAAGGACGGGCGGAGTATGGCTACACCTTC. This codes for CSAREGRAEYGYTF.

The table lists this clonotype with a few counts. The chain couples TRBV12-3 or TRBV12-4 to TRBJ2-1; D is ambiguous. The CDR3 spans 11 residues. V shed 5 bases and J shed 10 bases, with 9 bases lying between them. CDR3 sequence: CASSPRIEQFF. The CDR3, as DNA: TGTGCCAGCAGTCCCCGTATAGAGCAGTTCTTC.

The chain carries TRBV20-1 and TRBJ2-2; 7 bases are shared with TRBD1. CDR3 size: 15 residues. V shed 3 bases, J shed 5 bases, and the junction held 9 bases outside the gene matches. Germline CDR1 and CDR2: DFQATT and SNEGSKA (reference sequence). The DNA of the CDR3 is TGCAGTGCTAGCCGACAGGGCTCGGGAACCGGGGAGCTGTTTTTT. Translation: CSASRQGSGTGELFF.

This clonotype was counted between two and nine times. The genes are TRBV6-1 and TRBJ2-1; TRBD2 aligns across 9 bases. Germline-derived CDR1 and CDR2 are MNHNS and SASEGT. J lost 1 base, V lost 2 bases, and 9 bases had no gene match. This CDR3 contains 18 residues. CDR3 nucleotides: TGTGCCAGCAGTGAATCGGCGGGAGGGCCCTCGTCCTACAATGAGCAGTTCTTC. It specifies CASSESAGGPSSYNEQFF.

This clonotype was counted between two and nine times. The rearrangement uses TRBV7-2 and TRBJ1-2; perhaps TRBD1 as D (5 bases). This CDR3 spans 17 amino acids. V was pared by 1 base and J by 3 bases, with 18 bases between. Germline V lookup: CDR1 SGHTA, CDR2 FQGNSA. The CDR3 spells CASSLVGAGGLHYGYTF. The CDR3 DNA is TGTGCCAGCAGCTTAGTAGGGGCAGGAGGGTTGCACTATGGCTACACCTTC. Looking up the rest from reference TRBV7-2 and TRBJ1-2 gives the full variable domain: GAGVSQSPSNKVTEKGKDVELRCDPISGHTALYWYRQSLGQGLEFLIYFQGNSAPDKSGLPSDRFSAERTGGSVSTLTIQRTQQEDSAVYLCASSLVGAGGLHYGYTFGSGTRLTVV.

This chain connects TRBV10-3 to TRBJ1-6; TRBD1 agrees at 9 bases. In germline, CDR1 is ENHRY, CDR2 SYGVKD. This CDR3 comprises 15 residues. With V trimmed by 6 bases and J by 8 bases, 8 bases remained unmatched. The CDR3: CAIRGQGKDDSPLHF. CDR3 coding DNA: TGTGCCATCAGGGGACAGGGCAAAGATGATTCACCCCTCCACTTT.